The source of this T cell receptor (beta chain) is a study of blood T cell repertoires in COVID-19 (dated by TCRdb to about 2020). About the study as a whole: Samples from collaborators originated in the United States, Italy and Spain and spanned both the acute and convalescent phases of COVID-19. Samples came from the ongoing ImmuneRACE study (first 160 participants) plus 1,254 subjects from 6 global collaborators. The sample metadata nearly always contained a de-identified subject ID, COVID-19 status, age in years and sex. The prospective study material was composed of cDNA or gDNA derived from T cells, B-cell-depleted T cells, or PBMCs. The repertoires were released in a freely available public database intended as a resource for research on the immune response to SARS-CoV-2. Subjects who had been exposed to COVID-19, were actively infected with it, or had recovered from it provided the deeply sampled blood TCRbeta repertoires that made up the dataset. Where available, HLA class I and class II types were taken from metadata supplied by the sample provider and were not determined by assay-based typing. The full study reports these points: Clinical and demographic metadata were provided uncurated, with the amount varying by source and participant.

As to this clone: Its antigen is still unknown. Per-base quality was not reported, and no clone a single base away is much larger than it.

In the prospective study, participants were roughly 18 to 90 years old, resided in 20 to 30 geographic areas of the United States, and were enrolled through a virtual design. To assign participants to cohorts, the prospective study relied on clinical history that participants themselves reported in a screening survey and a study questionnaire. Exposed participants had been in contact, within 2 weeks of entering the study, with a person who had a PCR-confirmed or clinician-diagnosed case of COVID-19. Mobile phlebotomists in the prospective study collected whole blood, serum and a nasopharyngeal or oropharyngeal swab from every participant. Additional blood draws and questionnaires over an approximately 2-month period could optionally be provided by prospective study participants. Prospective study blood samples were shipped either frozen or at room temperature before DNA extraction. Trimming removed 5 bases from V and 1 base from J, leaving 12 bases between the germline ends. CDR1 is given as LNHDA and CDR2 as SQIVND, both from the germline V gene (reference sequence). Measured from the cysteine to the phenylalanine, the CDR3 is 15 residues long. The DNA shown is the 45-base CDR3, in frame from base 1.

TCRbeta CDR3 regions were amplified from genomic DNA by means of the immunoSEQ Assay, a bias-controlled multiplex PCR. Processing in the source paper ran as follows. The number of nucleated cells in each sample was estimated by amplification of reference gene primers within the assay. To quantify the absolute abundance of each unique TCRbeta CDR3 rearrangement, sequence reads were collapsed and filtered. For each sample, productive Simpson clonality was calculated by taking the square root of Simpson's diversity index across productive rearrangements. This is the immuneACCESS table as TCRdb keeps it, with only in-frame sequences that have V and J called. A part of the clones is gone; compared with another copy, unresolved V genes explain less than half, and the rest is unexplained. Clone size and the V and J calls come from that table; the DNA yielded D and trimming. This sample is represented by about 430,000 clones; about 88% of them were singletons. The ten largest clones capture 1.2% to 1.5% of the sample.

The chain couples TRBV19 to TRBJ1-5, and TRBD1 may be the D gene, going by 6 matching bases. The source material was PBMCs or T cells enriched from blood (not recorded which). This sequence was found in a woman between 18 and 30 years old who had been exposed to COVID-19. The CDR3 sequence is CASSAKTGSNQPQHF. The DNA sequence reads TGTGCCAGTAGTGCGAAGACAGGAAGCAATCAGCCCCAGCATTTT.